This T cell receptor beta chain emerged from a study of yellow fever vaccine responses in identical twins. In its sample, this clonotype was seen a few times. Its specificity is not known. Study-level results: On the reported evidence, twins' vaccine T cell responses seemed partly convergent and partly personalized.

A single record per CDR3 protein comes from TCRdb applying MiXCR to the RT-PCR reads. The sample holds some 15,000 distinct CDR3 sequences; 80% to 85% are singletons and the top ten take 1.8%. The origin of this receptor is a young woman who received the yellow fever vaccine. Sequenced material: T cells from blood (PBMCs), unsorted or a sorted subset (not recorded which), taken before or after yellow fever vaccination (not recorded which).

DNA of the CDR3: TGCGCCAGCAGCCAATCGGGGACAGCGAACACCGGGGAGCTGTTTTTT. This translates into CASSQSGTANTGELFF. The J gene is TRBJ2-2, the V gene TRBV4-3, with TRBD1 matching 7 bases. This CDR3 contains 16 residues. Germline-derived CDR1 and CDR2 are LGHNA and YSLEER. J lost 0 bases, V lost 2 bases, and 3 bases had no gene match.